A selection of T cell receptor beta chains follows, all from one sample in a study of siplizumab effects on memory and regulatory T cells. The method was immunoSEQ multiplex PCR; TCRdb's version includes in-frame clones alone and lacks a portion of them. Counted here are more than 85,000 clones, just over 90% occurring once; the ten biggest clones make up around 0.73%. Material for sequencing was Tregs sorted from blood. These receptor sequences come from a human donor in good health. The conserved cysteine and the conserved F or W are not part of the CDR3 here. The order of the fields is V gene, J gene, clone size, D gene, CDR3 protein. The D gene is left open where the match is weak. Size tells how often a clone was seen (once, few, many) or the class of an expanded clone, and some rows leave it out.

v_gene: TRBV5-1; j_gene: TRBJ2-6; abundance: -; d_gene: -; CDR3aa: ASSLGGGGTGANVLT
v_gene: TRBV15; j_gene: TRBJ1-3; abundance: few; d_gene: -; CDR3aa: ATSRDRVSIGNTIY
v_gene: TRBV7-3; j_gene: TRBJ2-1; abundance: -; d_gene: -; CDR3aa: ASSYAGGNEQF
v_gene: TRBV6-1; j_gene: TRBJ2-5; abundance: -; d_gene: -; CDR3aa: ASRVLQVSETQY
v_gene: TRBV5-4; j_gene: TRBJ2-1; abundance: -; d_gene: TRBD2; CDR3aa: ASGAGGNEQF
v_gene: TRBV9; j_gene: TRBJ1-2; abundance: -; d_gene: -; CDR3aa: ASSVVQGRVDGYT
v_gene: TRBV6-1; j_gene: TRBJ2-3; abundance: -; d_gene: -; CDR3aa: ASSLTERDTQY
v_gene: TRBV2; j_gene: TRBJ2-1; abundance: -; d_gene: -; CDR3aa: ASKAMVAVYNEQF
v_gene: TRBV6-1; j_gene: TRBJ2-7; abundance: -; d_gene: -; CDR3aa: ASRGQYTYEQY
v_gene: TRBV6-4; j_gene: TRBJ2-1; abundance: -; d_gene: TRBD1; CDR3aa: ASSVDRGYNEQF
v_gene: TRBV15; j_gene: TRBJ1-6; abundance: once; d_gene: -; CDR3aa: ATSRDLGLDNSPLH
v_gene: TRBV30; j_gene: TRBJ1-1; abundance: -; d_gene: -; CDR3aa: AWSGSNSRSLAEAF
v_gene: TRBV9; j_gene: TRBJ2-7; abundance: -; d_gene: TRBD2; CDR3aa: ASSPLGSSGNEQY
v_gene: TRBV10-3; j_gene: TRBJ2-7; abundance: -; d_gene: -; CDR3aa: AISESQQYEQY
v_gene: TRBV25-1; j_gene: TRBJ2-5; abundance: -; d_gene: TRBD2; CDR3aa: ATSRGLVLETQY
v_gene: TRBV6-6; j_gene: TRBJ2-3; abundance: few; d_gene: TRBD2; CDR3aa: ASTPGAGVPDTQY
v_gene: TRBV28; j_gene: TRBJ2-5; abundance: -; d_gene: -; CDR3aa: ASVAGRETQY
v_gene: TRBV30; j_gene: TRBJ1-4; abundance: -; d_gene: -; CDR3aa: AWSLDSHEKLF
v_gene: TRBV14; j_gene: TRBJ2-7; abundance: -; d_gene: TRBD1; CDR3aa: ASSRIRTGLWEQY